Below are 18 T cell receptor beta chains sequenced from a single sample in a study of cytomegalovirus exposure and HLA in healthy donors. PCR primers comprised 60 Vbeta and 13 Jbeta primers. Sequencing was performed with immunoSEQ multiplex PCR; in TCRdb, only in-frame clones are kept and a portion is missing. This table has tens of thousands of clones, approximately 64% appearing once. The sequencing input was PBMCs. The receptor source for this set is a boy between 5 and 17 years old in good health and CMV-seropositive.

This clone was detected only a few times. This sequence joins TRBV5-1 and TRBJ2-3; 13 bases map to TRBD2. J lost 1 base, V lost 4 bases, and 3 bases had no gene match. This CDR3 is 16 amino acids long. Germline V gene sequence: CDR1 SGHRS, CDR2 YFSETQ. The CDR3 reads CASSQGLAGRTDTQYF. CDR3 coding DNA: TGCGCCAGCAGCCAGGGACTAGCGGGGCGCACAGATACGCAGTATTTT.

The rearrangement links TRBV25-1 to TRBJ2-2; weak D call: TRBD1 (5 bases). V was cut by 4 bases and J by 2 bases, with 8 bases left in between. The CDR3 runs to 14 residues. The V gene's germline CDR1 is MGHDK and CDR2 SYGVNS. CDR3 coding DNA: TGTGCCAGCAGTGGTAGGACAAACACCGGGGAGCTGTTTTTT. As protein: CASSGRTNTGELFF.

The CDR3 DNA reads as TGTGCCAGCTCGGGGACAGGGAGCACCGGGGAGCTGTTTTTT. Its protein is CASSGTGSTGELFF. The chain couples TRBV18 to TRBJ2-2; 9 bases match TRBD1. Losses at the gene ends were 6 bases for V and 4 bases for J; bases not matched to a gene: 3. CDR3 length equals 14 residues. Germline V gene data show CDR1 as KGHSH and CDR2 as LQKENI.

This clone was detected once. This chain links TRBV14 with TRBJ1-1; a weak D match, TRBD1 (6 bases). V lost 1 base and J lost 0, with 12 bases in between. This CDR3 region has 16 residues. The germline V gene has CDR1 SGHDN and CDR2 FVKESK. This CDR3 reads CASSQVAGGLNTEAFF. As DNA, the CDR3 is TGTGCCAGCAGCCAAGTTGCGGGGGGCTTGAACACTGAAGCTTTCTTT.

This clone was found a few times. J is TRBJ1-2 and V is TRBV5-1; D remains unclear. Germline V lookup: CDR1 SGHRS, CDR2 YFSETQ. V was shortened by 0 bases and J by 8 bases, with 8 bases between the two germline ends. This CDR3 has 12 residues. CDR3 region: CASSLDASGYTF. The CDR3 region has the DNA TGCGCCAGCAGCTTGGACGCGTCGGGCTACACCTTC.

V usage is TRBV25-1 and J usage is TRBJ2-1, with D possibly matching TRBD2 (6 bases). The germline CDR1 and CDR2 sequences are MGHDK and SYGVNS. The CDR3 is 15 amino acids. The V and J ends lost 1 base and 0 bases respectively, with 7 bases between them. This chain's CDR3 is CASSEFGGSYNEQFF. In DNA, the CDR3 is TGTGCCAGCAGTGAATTCGGGGGCTCCTACAATGAGCAGTTCTTC.

The chain employs TRBV18 and TRBJ2-6; no clear D gene. CDR1 is KGHSH, CDR2 LQKENI, per germline. CDR3 length equals 14 residues. With 3 bases removed from V and 2 bases from J, the gap between germline ends came to 5 bases. The CDR3 loop reads CASSPSTGANVLTF. The CDR3, as DNA: TGTGCCAGCTCACCCTCTACTGGGGCCAACGTCCTGACTTTC.

DNA of the CDR3: TGTGCCAGCAGTGAAAACCCAGGAATAGGCGAGCAGTTCTTC. This gives the protein CASSENPGIGEQFF. The chain links TRBV6-4 to TRBJ2-1; D gene unclear. The CDR3 length is 14 residues. The germline gives CDR1 MRHNA, CDR2 SNTAGT. With 3 bases removed from V and 10 bases from J, the gap between germline ends came to 16 bases.

Only a few counts were recorded for this clone. The rearrangement links TRBV5-1 to TRBJ1-1, with TRBD1 matching over 8 bases. V lost 3 bases, J lost 5 bases, and 6 bases stayed unmatched. Germline V lookup: CDR1 SGHRS, CDR2 YFSETQ. CDR3 length: 14 residues. CDR3 bases: TGCGCCAGCAGCTACCAGGGGGCCGAGACTGAAGCTTTCTTT. Translated: CASSYQGAETEAFF.

The chain has TRBV6-5 and TRBJ2-4; D is possibly TRBD2 (5 bases). The V gene lost 6 bases and the J gene lost 0 bases, with 12 bases spanning the gap. The CDR3 length is 15 residues. CDR1 and CDR2 (germline): MNHEY, SVGAGI. The CDR3 loop is CASSRLNLAKNIQYF. The CDR3 DNA sequence: TGTGCCAGCAGCCGACTAAACCTAGCCAAAAACATTCAGTACTTC.

The chain recombines TRBV5-4 with TRBJ1-1; D uncertain. V was cut by 0 bases and J by 2 bases, with 14 bases left in between. Germline V gene lookup returns CDR1 SGHNT and CDR2 YYREEE (reference sequence). CDR3 length equals 16 residues. CDR3 bases: TGTGCCAGCAGCTTGGTGCGGGCGTCTATAAACACTGAAGCTTTCTTT. This encodes CASSLVRASINTEAFF.

The chain joins TRBV27 to TRBJ2-2, with a tentative D call TRBD2 (7 bases). Germline CDR1 and CDR2: MNHEY and SMNVEV (reference sequence). V dropped 0 bases and J dropped 6 bases, with 14 bases sitting between them. The CDR3 is 16 amino acids. The CDR3 protein is CASSLSGGGRAGELFF. The CDR3 nucleotides read TGTGCCAGCAGTTTATCAGGCGGGGGCAGGGCCGGGGAGCTGTTTTTT.

The chain uses TRBV14 and TRBJ2-7; tentatively, D is TRBD1 (5 bases). Germline CDR1 and CDR2: SGHDN and FVKESK. This CDR3 is 13 amino acids long. V was clipped by 5 bases and J by 2 bases, with 10 bases between them. This chain's CDR3 is CASSTQGTYEQYF. DNA of the CDR3: TGTGCCAGCAGCACCCAGGGTACCTACGAGCAGTACTTC.

This rearrangement joins TRBV18 to TRBJ1-1, with TRBD1 matching 8 bases. V lost 3 bases, J lost 1 base, and 4 bases stayed unmatched. This CDR3 spans 15 amino acids. Germline CDR1 is KGHSH and CDR2 is LQKENI. CDR3 in DNA: TGTGCCAGCTCACCCTATGGGACAGGGAACACTGAAGCTTTCTTT. Translated: CASSPYGTGNTEAFF.

The chain uses TRBV5-6 and TRBJ2-1; D is undetermined. Germline assignment: CDR1 SGHDT and CDR2 YYEEEE. Trimming cost V 1 base and J 0 bases, with 8 bases left between them. CDR3 size: 15 residues. CDR3 DNA sequence: TGTGCCAGCAGCTTGTTTCAGCGCTCCTACAATGAGCAGTTCTTC. It yields the protein CASSLFQRSYNEQFF.

The chain combines TRBV27 with TRBJ2-2; 12 nucleotides align to TRBD2. V was pared by 1 base and J by 2 bases, with 8 bases of the junction left unmatched. Germline V CDR1 and CDR2: MNHEY, SMNVEV (reference sequence). The CDR3 totals 19 residues. The CDR3 sequence is CASSLYSRLAGVNTGELFF. The CDR3 DNA is TGTGCCAGCAGTTTATACTCGAGACTAGCGGGGGTTAACACCGGGGAGCTGTTTTTT.

The V and J genes are TRBV2 and TRBJ2-7; D is perhaps TRBD2 (7 bases). Trimming cost V 4 bases and J 3 bases, with 13 bases left between them. This CDR3 contains 14 residues. Germline V gives CDR1 SNHLY, CDR2 FYNNEI. The CDR3, as DNA: TGTGCCAGCAGTGGGGGGGGCGGGGGCTACGAGCAGTACTTC. It yields the protein CASSGGGGGYEQYF.

The chain is built from TRBV21-1 and TRBJ1-5; the table assigns TRBD1, which was not confirmed against the DNA. TRBV21-1 is a pseudogene locus. CDR3 length equals 20 residues. CDR3 amino acids: CASSAQNAGTDIYSNQPQHF. CDR3 nucleotide sequence: TGTGCCAGCAGCGCACAAAACGCCGGGACAGACATTTATAGCAATCAGCCCCAGCATTTT.